This T cell receptor (beta chain) was profiled in a study of blood T cells in healthy people across ages. A J-beta primer mix and a sample-barcoded 5' primer were used in a second PCR of roughly 6 to 11 cycles. Researchers report that a template-switch adaptor with 12 random nucleotides tagged each cDNA molecule. TCRdb used MiXCR to reprocess the 5' RACE reads, holding one entry per CDR3 protein. Here the sample spans hundreds of thousands of distinct CDR3 sequences, 52% being singletons. The V end lost 3 bases, the J end lost 10 bases, and 12 bases lay between the germline ends. Germline CDR1 is LGHDT and CDR2 is YNNKEL (reference sequence). The CDR3 loop spans 12 amino acids. Healthy Russian Caucasian donors spanned ages roughly 6 to 100 years. Researchers collected approximately 9.5 milliliters of peripheral blood from every single donor. This clonotype was seen at least ten times.

Specimen: blood. The genes are TRBV3-1 and TRBJ1-1, with D perhaps TRBD1 (5 bases). The TCR was taken from a woman older than 75 in good health. The CDR3 DNA is TGTGCCAGCAGCCAGAGACAGTTTGGAGCTTTCTTT. This gives the protein CASSQRQFGAFF.